This record looks at one TCR beta chain sequence and its context. Its antigen is unidentified. Trimming shortened V by 0 bases and J by 3 bases, and 20 bases separated the two germline ends. CDR1 is SQVTM and CDR2 is ANQGSEA in the germline V gene. This CDR3 contains 17 residues. Libraries were prepared by immunoSEQ multiplex PCR; TCRdb keeps only in-frame clonotypes and omits some of them. Of 2 million to 3 million clones listed, roughly 93% are singletons. This entry belongs to a study of shared clonotypes between healthy human individuals. Across the study: Donors, aged 18 to 49, were a couple of women and a few men. For every donor, three CD4 naive, three CD4 memory, two CD8 naive and one CD8 memory plates were used.

Whole-study results and caveats: There were few donors, and this limited the genetic and exposure-history diversity represented. Collection of samples was limited to blood; tissue repertoires likely differ.

The source of this sequence is a man aged 18-30 years in good health. Some clones in this sample may be carry-over from other donors' samples. V and J are TRBV29-1 and TRBJ1-1, with unresolved D. Material for sequencing was naive CD4+ T cells from PBMCs. Subset here: CD45RA+ positively selected. The CDR3 DNA follows: TGCAGCGTTGAAGATAGAAGGTCGACCTCCTCGTACACTGAAGCTTTCTTT. It encodes CSVEDRRSTSSYTEAFF.